The clone carrying this T cell receptor beta chain has a count of ten or more. Its antigen is unidentified. This entry comes from a study of T-cell reconstitution after alpha-beta-depleted transplantation in children. Study results and limitations: When one year had passed after transplant, most T-cell counts and diversity came from newly produced T cells. Reportedly, alpha-beta T cells present about two months post-transplant originated from several hundred expanded clones of graft origin. Surviving recipient T cells and thymic progenitors underlay high day-60 TCRbeta diversity in some patients.

Using unique molecular identifiers, the investigators prepared the TCRbeta library. A single record per CDR3 protein comes from TCRdb applying MiXCR to the PCR reads. Here the sample spans 540,000 or so distinct CDR3 sequences, under 25% being singletons. V lost 5 bases and J 6 bases, leaving 13 bases between the germline ends. This CDR3 has 13 residues. The chain joins TRBV12-3 or TRBV12-4 to TRBJ1-1, with D unclear. The sequence was obtained from a boy less than two years old who had a stem cell transplant for acute myeloid leukemia, so the T cells may come from the graft donor. This material consisted of PBMCs, mostly from graft donor cells, taken 360 days after TCRalphabeta/CD19-depleted stem cell transplant. The CDR3 spells CASSLIMDAEAFF. The CDR3, as DNA: TGTGCCAGCAGTCTCATCATGGATGCTGAAGCTTTCTTT.